This TCR beta chain was sequenced during a study of CD8 T cells in Susac syndrome. The V gene lost 1 base and the J gene lost 1 base, with 7 bases spanning the gap. The CDR3 covers 14 residues. Reverse transcription of about 0.5 to 1 ug RNA was carried out with random hexamers. The CDR3 of TCR beta was amplified by immunoSEQ multiplex PCR across 54 Vbeta and 13 Jbeta. TCRdb ran MiXCR on the immunoSEQ multiplex PCR reads and lists one entry per CDR3 protein. The sample lists 300,000 or so distinct CDR3 sequences; approximately 90% were seen once. The TEMRA cells underwent FACS enrichment, while the CD8+ and CD4+ T cells underwent negative isolation.

The V call is TRBV12-3 or TRBV12-4, the J call TRBJ1-1, with D uncertain. The clonotype comes from a human donor with multiple sclerosis. What was sequenced was CD4+ T cells from PBMCs. The CDR3 DNA reads as TGTGCCAGCAGTTTAGTATTGGGGAACACTGAAGCTTTCTTT. Translating it yields CASSLVLGNTEAFF.